This TCR beta chain was identified during a study of breast tumors, draining lymph nodes, adjacent tissues. Study-level results: That most tumor T cells come from lymph nodes remained unproven. Compared with lymph nodes, tumors were less diverse; compared with nontumor tissue, more. Data fit most tumor T cells coming from lymph node, expanding in tumor. Tumor and nontumor repertoires were significantly more similar in luminal-like than in basal-like breast cancer.

A single record per CDR3 protein comes from TCRdb applying MiXCR to the multiplex PCR reads. The data hold about 15,000 distinct CDR3 sequences, with approximately 50% observed a single time. As to this clonotype: Antigen unknown.

V dropped 5 bases and J dropped 8; count of bases not matched to a gene: 11. The germline CDR1 and CDR2 sequences are MNHEY and SVGAGI. CDR3 length: 14 residues. The V and J genes are TRBV6-5 and TRBJ1-2, with 7 bases matching TRBD1. The TCR originated in a female donor with breast cancer. Some clones in this sample may be carry-over from other donors' samples. Material for sequencing was tumor-adjacent breast tissue. CDR3 amino acids: CASSLRQGQGGYTF. The CDR3 bases are TGTGCCAGCAGTCTTCGACAGGGACAAGGGGGCTACACCTTC.